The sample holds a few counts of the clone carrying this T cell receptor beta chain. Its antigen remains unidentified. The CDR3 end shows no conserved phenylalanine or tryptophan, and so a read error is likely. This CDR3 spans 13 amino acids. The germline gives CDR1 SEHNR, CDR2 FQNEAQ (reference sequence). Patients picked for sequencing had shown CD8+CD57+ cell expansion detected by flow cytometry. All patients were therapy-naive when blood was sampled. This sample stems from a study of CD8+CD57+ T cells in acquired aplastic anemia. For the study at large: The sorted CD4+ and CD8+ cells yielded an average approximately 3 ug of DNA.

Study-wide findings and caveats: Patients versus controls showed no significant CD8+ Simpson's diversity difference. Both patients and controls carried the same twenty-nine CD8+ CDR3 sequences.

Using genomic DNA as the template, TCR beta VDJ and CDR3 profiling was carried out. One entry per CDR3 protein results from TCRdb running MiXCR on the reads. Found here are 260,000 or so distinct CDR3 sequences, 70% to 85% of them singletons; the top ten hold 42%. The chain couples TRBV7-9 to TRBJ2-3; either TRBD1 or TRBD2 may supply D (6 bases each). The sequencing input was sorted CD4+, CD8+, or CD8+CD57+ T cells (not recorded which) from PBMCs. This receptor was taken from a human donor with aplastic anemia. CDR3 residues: CASGYGGTDAQYY. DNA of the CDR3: TGTGCCAGCGGCTACGGGGGCACAGATGCGCAGTATTAT.